The 10 T cell receptor beta chains in this list originate from one sample, sequenced in a study of blood T cell repertoires in COVID-19. Here immunoSEQ multiplex PCR was the method, and the copy in TCRdb shows in-frame clones only, minus some. Among about 240,000 clones listed, 70% to 90% were seen once. Sequenced sample: peripheral blood. These receptors were collected from a woman aged 55-70 years with active or convalescent COVID-19.

This clone was seen a handful of times. The chain recombines TRBV5-1 with TRBJ2-3, with TRBD2 identical over 8 bases. The CDR3 runs 14 residues. Germline V gene data show CDR1 as SGHRS and CDR2 as YFSETQ. V lost 4 bases, J lost 6 bases, and 7 bases stayed unmatched. CDR3 sequence: CASSVGLAADTQYF. In DNA form, the CDR3 reads TGCGCCAGCAGCGTTGGACTAGCAGCTGATACGCAGTATTTT.

CDR3 nucleotides: TGTGCCATCAGTGAGCCACTAGCGGGGTCAATCTCTAGCACAGATACGCAGTATTTT. Protein product: CAISEPLAGSISSTDTQYF. The chain carries TRBV10-3 and TRBJ2-3, with TRBD2 matching over 10 bases. The germline CDR1 and CDR2 sequences are ENHRY and SYGVKD. Losses at the gene ends were 2 bases for V and 0 bases for J; bases not matched to a gene: 11. The CDR3 length is 19 residues.

This clone has just one count. The chain couples TRBV6-5 to TRBJ1-1; D is uncertain. CDR1 MNHEY and CDR2 SVGAGI come from the germline V gene. V gave up 6 bases and J gave up 5 bases, with 13 bases separating them. The CDR3 length is 13 residues. DNA for the CDR3: TGTGCCAGCAGCCCCCAGCTAGGAACTGAAGCTTTCTTT. As protein: CASSPQLGTEAFF.

The sample holds a few counts of this clone. The chain is built from TRBV7-8 and TRBJ2-5, with 10 bases lining up with TRBD1. Germline V gene lookup returns CDR1 SGHVS and CDR2 FQNEAQ. The CDR3 length is 16 residues. Germline trimming cut 4 bases from V and 4 bases from J; bases unmatched to any gene: 9. CDR3 amino acids: CASSSGTGVIRETQYF. CDR3 nucleotide sequence: TGTGCCAGCAGCTCCGGGACAGGGGTGATTCGAGAGACCCAGTACTTC.

V usage is TRBV10-1 and J usage is TRBJ2-2; TRBD2 aligns across 11 bases. Germline V gene sequence: CDR1 WNHNN, CDR2 SYGVQD (reference sequence). The length of the CDR3 is 15 residues. After removal of 4 bases from V and 3 bases from J, the junction contained 1 base not matched to a gene. The CDR3 loop is CASSVGLADTGELFF. CDR3 DNA: TGCGCCAGCAGTGTGGGACTAGCGGACACCGGGGAGCTGTTTTTT.

The gene calls are TRBV28 and TRBJ1-6, with a tentative D call TRBD1 (6 bases). Germline V gives CDR1 MDHEN, CDR2 SYDVKM. V was pared by 6 bases and J by 13 bases, with 25 bases between. CDR3 length: 16 residues. CDR3 DNA: TGTGCCAGCAGCAGCAGTTTCCTCACTGGGGACAATCCCCTCCACTTT. This codes for CASSSSFLTGDNPLHF.

There are a few counts of this clone. The chain joins TRBV7-2 to TRBJ2-2, with 7 bases identical to TRBD1. The CDR3 extends over 14 amino acids. Losses at the gene ends were 6 bases for V and 0 bases for J; bases not matched to a gene: 1. Germline V gene lookup returns CDR1 SGHTA and CDR2 FQGNSA. The CDR3 nucleotides read TGTGCCAGCAGTGGGACAGCGAACACCGGGGAGCTGTTTTTT. Encoded protein: CASSGTANTGELFF.

The V gene is TRBV7-2, the J gene TRBJ1-1; maybe TRBD1 (6 bases). With 8 bases removed from V and 3 bases from J, the gap between germline ends came to 13 bases. Germline V gene sequence: CDR1 SGHTA, CDR2 FQGNSA. The CDR3 runs 13 residues. The DNA of the CDR3 is TGTGCCAGCGGCCTAGGGGGGGACACTGAAGCTTTCTTT. Translated, it gives CASGLGGDTEAFF.

The CDR3, as DNA: TGTGCCAGCCAAAGCGGGACAGGGGTTGCCACTGAAGCTTTCTTT. Protein: CASQSGTGVATEAFF. This chain joins TRBV28 and TRBJ1-1; TRBD1 aligns across 10 bases. V lost 8 bases to trimming and J lost 4 bases; unmatched junction nucleotides: 10. The CDR3 is 15 residues long. Germline V CDR1 and CDR2: MDHEN, SYDVKM.

The chain recombines TRBV2 with TRBJ1-4; 9 nucleotides agree with TRBD1. Germline trimming cut 4 bases from V and 6 bases from J; bases unmatched to any gene: 3. This CDR3 spans 14 amino acids. The germline gives CDR1 SNHLY, CDR2 FYNNEI. CDR3 sequence (DNA): TGTGCCAGCAGTGTTAGGACAGGGGATGAAAAACTGTTTTTT. It encodes CASSVRTGDEKLFF.